The 28 T cell receptor beta chains below were found in one sample sequenced in a study of blood T cells in healthy people across ages. It was with a sample-barcoded 5' primer and a J-beta primer mix that a second PCR of about 7 to 12 cycles was run. Each CDR3 protein gets one entry after TCRdb re-called the 5' RACE reads with MiXCR. Of over 450,000 distinct CDR3 sequences listed, more than 20% are singletons. The same sample was also used in a study of T cells of mothers and their children.

Sequencing was carried out using blood. The source is a boy aged 5-17 years in good health.

This clonotype has just a few counts. This chain links TRBV12-3 or TRBV12-4 with TRBJ2-2, with 9 bases that match TRBD1. The trim removed 5 bases at V and 7 bases at J, leaving 11 bases unmatched. The CDR3 length is 16 residues. As DNA, the CDR3 is TGTGCCAGCAGTCTTAACCGGGGACAGGGTAACGGGGAGCTGTTTTTT. Residues: CASSLNRGQGNGELFF.

The V gene is TRBV28, the J gene TRBJ2-5; weak D call: TRBD1 (6 bases). The end of the DNA fits TRBJ2-7 better, so the J call may be wrong. Germline CDR1 and CDR2: MDHEN and SYDVKM. This CDR3 comprises 14 residues. The CDR3 sequence: CASSTATGSSEQYF. In DNA, the CDR3 is TGTGCCAGCAGTACCGCCACAGGGAGTTCCGAGCAGTACTTC.

The rearrangement links TRBV7-2 to TRBJ2-5; D unresolved. The V end lost 5 bases, the J end lost 5 bases, and 18 bases lay between the germline ends. The CDR3 consists of 15 residues. Germline loops: CDR1 SGHTA, CDR2 FQGNSA. The CDR3 loop is CASSDKTRAGETQYF. The CDR3, as DNA: TGTGCCAGCAGCGACAAAACCCGGGCTGGGGAGACCCAGTACTTC.

About this clonotype itself: This sequence may be a read error, since a much larger clone differs from it by one base. The rearrangement uses TRBV28 and TRBJ2-7, with D perhaps TRBD1 (5 bases). Trimming took 5 bases from V and 0 from J, leaving 11 bases between them. The CDR3 runs 14 residues. Germline V gives CDR1 MDHEN, CDR2 SYDVKM. Written as DNA, the CDR3 is TGTGCCAGCAGTCCCAGGACACTCTCCTACGAGCAGTACTTC. The encoded protein is CASSPRTLSYEQYF. The full variable domain, in which reference TRBV28 and TRBJ2-7 provide the parts outside the CDR3, is DVKVTQSSRYLVKRTGEKVFLECVQDMDHENMFWYRQDPGLGLRLIYFSYDVKMKEKGDIPEGYSVSREKKERFSLILESASTNQTSMYLCASSPRTLSYEQYFGPGTRLTVT.

On this clonotype: Here the CDR3 omits its conserved ending phenylalanine or tryptophan, so a read error is the likely source. The chain carries TRBV7-9 and TRBJ2-1, with D tentatively TRBD1 (6 bases). The germline V gene has CDR1 SEHNR and CDR2 FQNEAQ (reference sequence). CDR3 length: 15 amino acids. Trimming removed 5 bases from V and 5 bases from J, with 16 bases in between. DNA of the CDR3: TGTGCCAGCAGCCCTTATTTGGGGGCCAACAATGAGCAGTTCCTC. This codes for CASSPYLGANNEQFL.

In the case of this clonotype: An end of the junction differs from the germline gene, which may be a read error. The rearrangement uses TRBV6-5 and TRBJ2-1, with 7 nucleotides matching TRBD2. CDR1 is MNHEY, CDR2 SVGAGI, per germline. This CDR3 is built from 13 residues. The CDR3 reads CASSRGVRREPFF. The CDR3 nucleotides read TGTGCCAGCAGTCGGGGCGTGCGGCGGGAGCCGTTCTTC.

CDR3 nucleotide sequence: TGTGCCACCAGCAGGGCGGGGTTGGACATTCAGTACTTC. Its translation is CATSRAGLDIQYF. The chain combines TRBV15 with TRBJ2-4; a possible D gene is TRBD2 (6 bases). The CDR3 runs 13 residues. CDR1 and CDR2 from the germline V gene are LNHNV and YYDKDF (reference sequence). V was shortened by 3 bases and J by 8 bases, with 11 bases between the two germline ends.

The chain carries TRBV15 and TRBJ2-5, with D unclear. There are 17 residues in the CDR3. Germline V CDR1 and CDR2: LNHNV, YYDKDF (reference sequence). Trimming cost V 4 bases and J 4 bases, with 22 bases left between them. This chain's CDR3 is CATSIRGIGRPGETQYF. The CDR3 DNA follows: TGTGCCACCAGCATCCGTGGGATCGGGCGACCAGGAGAGACCCAGTACTTC.

This clonotype occurred many times. The CDR3 nucleotides are TGTGCCAGCAGCCCCCGGGGGGGGGCCCTTACCTACAATGAGCAGTTCTTC. It translates to CASSPRGGALTYNEQFF. This chain uses TRBV9 with TRBJ2-1; 8 bases map to TRBD2. The CDR3 is 17 residues long. Germline V gene sequence: CDR1 SGDLS, CDR2 YYNGEE. Germline trimming cut 4 bases from V and 2 bases from J; bases unmatched to any gene: 11.

This clonotype was recorded a few times. J is TRBJ1-4 and V is TRBV7-2; D gene uncertain. Germline V lookup: CDR1 SGHTA, CDR2 FQGNSA. The V and J ends lost 3 bases and 1 base respectively, with 12 bases between them. The CDR3 runs to 16 residues. The DNA of the CDR3 is TGTGCCAGCAGCTTCCGGCGGCGGGGAACTAATGAAAAACTGTTTTTT. It codes for CASSFRRRGTNEKLFF.

The chain combines TRBV9 with TRBJ2-2, with D possibly matching TRBD1 (5 bases). The CDR3 extends over 15 amino acids. CDR1 is SGDLS, CDR2 YYNGEE, per germline. The ends were cut back, 4 bases at V and 0 bases at J, with 10 bases in the middle. This CDR3 is CASSTQGSNTGELFF. DNA for the CDR3: TGTGCCAGCAGCACCCAGGGCTCGAACACCGGGGAGCTGTTTTTT.

The chain uses TRBV11-2 and TRBJ2-5; 10 bases fit TRBD1. The J call may be wrong; the DNA end is better matched by TRBJ2-1. Germline CDR1 is SGHAT and CDR2 is FQNNGV. The CDR3 sequence is 13 residues long. The CDR3 sequence: CASSRDRGGEQFF. The CDR3 DNA sequence: TGTGCCAGCAGCAGGGACAGGGGCGGTGAGCAGTTCTTC.

The chain couples TRBV20-1 to TRBJ2-1; 8 bases align to TRBD2. The CDR3 length is 14 residues. The V gene's germline CDR1 is DFQATT and CDR2 SNEGSKA (reference sequence). Trimming cost V 3 bases and J 9 bases; bases outside gene matches: 10. The CDR3 coding sequence is TGCAGTGCTAGTGGCGCGGGGGGATCCCTTGAGCAGTTCTTC. Encoded protein: CSASGAGGSLEQFF.

This clonotype was detected only a few times. The genes are TRBV6-6 and TRBJ2-1; maybe TRBD2 (5 bases). V gave up 11 bases and J gave up 3 bases, with 14 bases separating them. The CDR3 has 13 residues. Germline CDR1 and CDR2: MNHNY and SVGAGI (reference sequence). DNA for the CDR3: TGTGCCGGGAGTTACACTGGCTACAATGAGCAGTTCTTC. Its translation is CAGSYTGYNEQFF.

The chain links TRBV29-1 to TRBJ2-5; 7 bases are shared with TRBD1. The end of the DNA is better explained by TRBJ2-7, so the J call may be wrong. The CDR3 spans 13 residues. Germline V lookup: CDR1 SQVTM, CDR2 ANQGSEA. The CDR3 here is CSVDQGRGSEQYF. The CDR3 region has the DNA TGCAGCGTTGATCAGGGCAGGGGGAGCGAGCAGTACTTC.

A few counts support this clonotype. The rearrangement links TRBV27 to TRBJ2-7; D unresolved. CDR1 is MNHEY and CDR2 is SMNVEV in the germline V gene (reference sequence). CDR3 length equals 13 residues. V gave up 0 bases and J gave up 5 bases, with 8 bases separating them. For the CDR3, the DNA is TGTGCCAGCAGTTTATCCTTCGCCAACGAGCAGTACTTC. Its protein product is CASSLSFANEQYF.

This clonotype was detected a few times. V and J are TRBV28 and TRBJ1-2; the D is unclear. The CDR3 is 14 residues long. Germline CDR1 and CDR2: MDHEN and SYDVKM. The V gene lost 4 bases and the J gene lost 5 bases, with 14 bases spanning the gap. The CDR3 spells CASSSYSWTYGYTF. As DNA, the CDR3 is TGTGCCAGCAGTTCCTACAGCTGGACGTATGGCTACACCTTC.

This clonotype was counted between two and nine times. This chain joins TRBV5-1 and TRBJ1-2, with D tentatively TRBD1 (5 bases). The germline V gene has CDR1 SGHRS and CDR2 YFSETQ. The CDR3 extends over 13 amino acids. Between the trimmed V and J ends, which lost 0 bases and 8 bases, there was a span of 11 bases. In nucleotides, the CDR3 is TGCGCCAGCAGCTTGGGGAGGGGCGGCGGCTACACCTTC. It translates to CASSLGRGGGYTF.

Notes on this clonotype: Germline is not matched at one junction end, which may reflect a read error. The gene calls are TRBV6-2 or TRBV6-3 and TRBJ2-5; 11 bases fit TRBD2. Per the germline V gene, CDR1 is MNHEY and CDR2 is SVGEGT. This CDR3 spans 18 amino acids. Here the CDR3 DNA reads TGTGCCAGCAGCTTGGATGGAATAGCGGGGGGGTCGCTGGAGATCCAGTACTTC. It yields the protein CASSLDGIAGGSLEIQYF.

This clonotype was counted between two and nine times. The chain employs TRBV12-3 or TRBV12-4 and TRBJ2-5; 11 bases map to TRBD2. The DNA end lines up better with TRBJ2-1; the J call may be wrong. The CDR3 runs 15 residues. The CDR3 DNA is TGTGCCAGCAGTTTAGTAGCGGGAGGGAGGAATGAGCAGTTCTTC. This translates into CASSLVAGGRNEQFF.

This clonotype was seen only a few times. The genes are TRBV29-1 and TRBJ2-3; the D gene could be TRBD1 or TRBD2 (6 bases each). Germline V lookup: CDR1 SQVTM, CDR2 ANQGSEA. The CDR3 has 13 residues. The V and J ends lost 2 bases and 4 bases respectively, with 10 bases between them. The CDR3 loop reads CSVERGDPDTQYF. The CDR3 DNA reads TGCAGCGTTGAAAGGGGGGACCCAGATACGCAGTATTTT.

V and J are TRBV20-1 and TRBJ2-3, with 9 nucleotides matching TRBD2. The CDR3 runs to 17 residues. Germline lookup yields CDR1 DFQATT and CDR2 SNEGSKA (reference sequence). V trimming: 3 bases; J trimming: 0 bases; junction bases outside the gene matches: 10. As DNA, the CDR3 is TGCAGTGCTAGCCTACCAGCGGGAGGAGGAAGCACAGATACGCAGTATTTT. Amino acid sequence: CSASLPAGGGSTDTQYF.

This clonotype turned up a few times. The chain employs TRBV15 and TRBJ2-3; D unresolved. This CDR3 has 15 residues. Trimming took off 1 base at V and 11 bases at J, with 19 bases between the two ends. The germline gives CDR1 LNHNV, CDR2 YYDKDF (reference sequence). The CDR3 reads CATSRVYRASPGQYF. The DNA for the CDR3 is TGTGCCACCAGCAGAGTCTACCGGGCCTCCCCAGGGCAGTATTTT.

This clonotype was seen more than once but under ten times. The CDR3 DNA sequence: TGCACAACGAGGGGGGCGAACACTGAAGCTTTCTTT. This translates into CTTRGANTEAFF. This chain connects TRBV29-1 to TRBJ1-1; D might be TRBD1 (6 bases). The germline CDR1 and CDR2 sequences are SQVTM and ANQGSEA. The CDR3 sequence is 12 residues long.

This clonotype was detected a few times. This rearrangement joins TRBV5-1 to TRBJ1-1, with TRBD1 identical over 7 bases. The germline gives CDR1 SGHRS, CDR2 YFSETQ. J was trimmed by 3 bases and V by 3 bases; bases with no gene match: 8. The CDR3 loop spans 15 amino acids. CDR3 region: CASSWTTGSDTEAFF. In DNA form, the CDR3 reads TGCGCCAGCAGCTGGACGACAGGGTCAGACACTGAAGCTTTCTTT.

The chain recombines TRBV9 with TRBJ2-1; 10 nucleotides agree with TRBD2. The CDR3 contains 18 residues. Trimming at V came to 0 bases and at J to 1 base, leaving 7 bases not matched to a gene. Germline V gives CDR1 SGDLS, CDR2 YYNGEE. The CDR3 spells CASSVVGSSGRSYNEQFF. CDR3 nucleotide sequence: TGTGCCAGCAGCGTAGTGGGGAGTAGCGGGAGGTCCTACAATGAGCAGTTCTTC.

This clonotype has more than one count but fewer than ten. The chain recombines TRBV12-3 or TRBV12-4 with TRBJ2-6, with D possibly being TRBD1 or TRBD2 (5 bases each). CDR3 length equals 17 residues. V gave up 4 bases and J gave up 4 bases, with 17 bases separating them. The CDR3 is CASSWGMGPPGANVLTF. CDR3 coding DNA: TGTGCCAGCAGTTGGGGGATGGGACCCCCAGGGGCCAACGTCCTGACTTTC.

The V call is TRBV5-1, the J call TRBJ2-5; perhaps TRBD1 as D (6 bases). The closer fit of TRBJ2-1 to the DNA end suggests the J call may be wrong. This CDR3 is built from 15 residues. Germline assignment: CDR1 SGHRS and CDR2 YFSETQ. CDR3 sequence: CASRGSGQGPYGQFF. CDR3 sequence (DNA): TGCGCCAGCAGGGGGTCAGGGCAGGGGCCGTATGGGCAGTTCTTC.